In its sample, the clone carrying this TCR beta chain was seen a few times. This sample was included in a study of early T cells in non-severe SARS-CoV-2 infection. Via MiXCR, TCRdb re-called the 5' RACE reads, giving one row per CDR3 protein. The sample includes 60,000 to 75,000 distinct CDR3 sequences, 4.6% of them seen just once. The receptor comes from an adult who was a healthcare worker with PCR-confirmed SARS-CoV-2 infection or an uninfected control (not recorded which). The donor label of this sample is uncertain. The input for sequencing was whole blood, taken at baseline.

The chain's CDR3 is CAITQGQGEGAEQFF. CDR3 in DNA: TGTGCCATCACCCAGGGACAGGGGGAAGGGGCTGAGCAGTTCTTC. The chain has TRBV10-3 and TRBJ2-1, with TRBD1 matching 11 bases. Germline V gene lookup returns CDR1 ENHRY and CDR2 SYGVKD. The CDR3 extends over 15 amino acids. J gave up 9 bases and V 7 bases, and 11 bases lay outside the gene matches.